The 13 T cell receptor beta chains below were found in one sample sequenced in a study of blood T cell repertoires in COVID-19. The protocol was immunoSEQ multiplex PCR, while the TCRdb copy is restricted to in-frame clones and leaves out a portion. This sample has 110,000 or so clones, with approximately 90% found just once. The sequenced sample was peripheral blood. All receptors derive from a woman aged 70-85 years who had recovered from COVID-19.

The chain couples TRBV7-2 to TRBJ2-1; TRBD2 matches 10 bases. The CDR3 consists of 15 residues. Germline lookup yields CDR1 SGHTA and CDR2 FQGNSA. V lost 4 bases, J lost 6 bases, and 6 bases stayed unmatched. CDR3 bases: TGTGCCAGCAGCTCCAAGCGGGGGGGCAGCAATGAGCAGTTCTTC. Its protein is CASSSKRGGSNEQFF.

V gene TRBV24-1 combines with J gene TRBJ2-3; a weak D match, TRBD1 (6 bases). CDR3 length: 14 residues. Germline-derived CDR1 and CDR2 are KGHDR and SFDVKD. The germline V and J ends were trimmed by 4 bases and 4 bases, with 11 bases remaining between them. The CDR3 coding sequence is TGTGCCACCAGTGAGGGGGCCAGGGCAGATACGCAGTATTTT. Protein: CATSEGARADTQYF.

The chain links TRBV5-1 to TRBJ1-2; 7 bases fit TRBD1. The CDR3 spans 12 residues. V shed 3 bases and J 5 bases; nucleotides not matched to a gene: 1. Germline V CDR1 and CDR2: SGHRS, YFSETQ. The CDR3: CASSWGQYGYTF. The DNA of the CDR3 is TGCGCCAGCAGCTGGGGACAGTATGGCTACACCTTC.

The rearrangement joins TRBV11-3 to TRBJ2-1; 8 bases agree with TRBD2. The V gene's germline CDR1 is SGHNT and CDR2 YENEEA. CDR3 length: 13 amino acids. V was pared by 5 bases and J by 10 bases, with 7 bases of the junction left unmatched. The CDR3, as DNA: TGTGCCAGCAGCCCCTCTAGCGGGTTAGAGCAGTTCTTC. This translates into CASSPSSGLEQFF.

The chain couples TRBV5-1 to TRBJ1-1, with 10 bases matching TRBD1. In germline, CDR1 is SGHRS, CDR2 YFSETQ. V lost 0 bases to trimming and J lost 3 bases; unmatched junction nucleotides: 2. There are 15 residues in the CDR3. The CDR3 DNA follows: TGCGCCAGCAGCTTGGGAGGGACAGGGGACACTGAAGCTTTCTTT. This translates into CASSLGGTGDTEAFF. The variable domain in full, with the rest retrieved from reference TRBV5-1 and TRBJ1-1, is KAGVTQTPRYLIKTRGQQVTLSCSPISGHRSVSWYQQTPGQGLQFLFEYFSETQRNKGNFPGRFSGRQFSNSRSEMNVSTLELGDSALYLCASSLGGTGDTEAFFGQGTRLTVV.

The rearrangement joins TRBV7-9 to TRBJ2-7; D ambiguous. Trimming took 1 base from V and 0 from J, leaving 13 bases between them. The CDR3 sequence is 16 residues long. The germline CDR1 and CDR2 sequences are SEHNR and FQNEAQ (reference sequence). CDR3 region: CASSLDGLTSSYEQYF. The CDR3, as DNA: TGTGCCAGCAGCTTAGATGGGCTTACGAGCTCCTACGAGCAGTACTTC.

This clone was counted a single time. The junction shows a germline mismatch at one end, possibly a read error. The CDR3 protein is CASSLSSSHEQYF. The CDR3 bases are TGTGCCAGCAGTTTGTCTAGCTCCCACGAGCAGTACTTC. V gene TRBV27 combines with J gene TRBJ2-7, with D possibly TRBD2 on 5 matching bases. The germline gives CDR1 MNHEY, CDR2 SMNVEV (reference sequence). The CDR3 runs 13 residues.

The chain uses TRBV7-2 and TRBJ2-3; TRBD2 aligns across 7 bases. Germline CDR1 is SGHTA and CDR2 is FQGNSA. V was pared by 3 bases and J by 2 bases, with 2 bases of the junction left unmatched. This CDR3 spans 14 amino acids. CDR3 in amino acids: CASSLGGTTDTQYF. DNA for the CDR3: TGTGCCAGCAGCTTGGGGGGGACCACAGATACGCAGTATTTT.

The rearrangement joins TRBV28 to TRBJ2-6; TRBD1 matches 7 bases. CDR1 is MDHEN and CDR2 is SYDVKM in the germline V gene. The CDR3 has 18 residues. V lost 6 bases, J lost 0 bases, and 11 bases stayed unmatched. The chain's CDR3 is CASRNNRGNPSGANVLTF. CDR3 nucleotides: TGTGCCAGCAGGAATAACAGGGGAAACCCCTCTGGGGCCAACGTCCTGACTTTC.

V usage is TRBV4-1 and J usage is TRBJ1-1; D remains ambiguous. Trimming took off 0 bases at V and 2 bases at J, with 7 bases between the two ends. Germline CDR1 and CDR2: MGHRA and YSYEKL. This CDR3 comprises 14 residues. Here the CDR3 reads CASSQDLGNTEAFF. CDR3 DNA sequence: TGCGCCAGCAGCCAAGATTTGGGCAACACTGAAGCTTTCTTT.

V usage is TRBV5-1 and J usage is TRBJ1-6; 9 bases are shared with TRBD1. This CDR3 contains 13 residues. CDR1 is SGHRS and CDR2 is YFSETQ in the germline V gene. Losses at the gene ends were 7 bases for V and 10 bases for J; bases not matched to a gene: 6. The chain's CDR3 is CASRDRDESPLHF. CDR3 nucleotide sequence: TGCGCCAGCCGGGACAGGGATGAATCACCCCTCCACTTT.

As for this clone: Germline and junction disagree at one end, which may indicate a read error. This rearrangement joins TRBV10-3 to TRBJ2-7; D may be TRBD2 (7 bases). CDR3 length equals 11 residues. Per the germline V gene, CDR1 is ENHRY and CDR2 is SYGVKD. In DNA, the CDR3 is TGTGCCATCAGTGACAGGGGAAGGGACTATTTC. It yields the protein CAISDRGRDYF.

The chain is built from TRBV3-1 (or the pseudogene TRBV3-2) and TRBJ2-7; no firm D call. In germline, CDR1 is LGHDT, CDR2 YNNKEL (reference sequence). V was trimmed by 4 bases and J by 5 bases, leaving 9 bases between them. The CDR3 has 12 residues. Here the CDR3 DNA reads TGTGCCAGCAGCCCCCTCCCCGACGAGCAGTACTTC. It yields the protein CASSPLPDEQYF.